A single sample gave rise to the 16 T cell receptor beta chains below, sequenced in a study of T cell clones after liver transplantation. Sequencing used immunoSEQ multiplex PCR; TCRdb keeps in-frame clones, though not all of them. This sample has over 60,000 clones, with approximately 80% found just once. Specimen: CD4+ T cells from blood, collected before liver transplant. The receptors here all came from a human donor who received a liver transplant.

The DNA of the CDR3 is TGCGCCAGCAGTCCCCCCACTAGCGGGGTCGAGCAGTACTTC. Encoded protein: CASSPPTSGVEQYF. The rearrangement links TRBV5-1 to TRBJ2-7; 10 bases line up with TRBD2. CDR3 length: 14 residues. V lost 5 bases and J lost 6; bases outside the gene matches: 8. The germline V gene encodes CDR1 SGHRS and CDR2 YFSETQ.

Details on this clone: Its ends do not fully match the called genes, so a read error is possible. The rearrangement uses TRBV28 and TRBJ2-3, with 7 nucleotides matching TRBD1. The CDR3 consists of 14 residues. CDR1 and CDR2 from the germline V gene are MDHEN and SYDVKM. The CDR3 reads CASSLIGGTDTQYF. In nucleotides, the CDR3 is TGTGCCAGCAGTTTGATAGGGGGCACGGATACGCAGTATTTT. Combining the CDR3 with reference TRBV28 and TRBJ2-3 gives the whole variable domain DVKVTQSSRYLVKRTGEKVFLECVQDMDHENMFWYRQDPGLGLRLIYFSYDVKMKEKGDIPEGYSVSREKKERFSLILESASTNQTSMYLCASSLIGGTDTQYFGPGTRLTVL.

This sequence joins TRBV2 and TRBJ2-2; 7 bases match TRBD2. This CDR3 has 17 amino acids. Germline trimming cut 8 bases from V and 4 bases from J; bases unmatched to any gene: 16. Germline V gene lookup returns CDR1 SNHLY and CDR2 FYNNEI. This chain's CDR3 is CASGLTSHIQSTGELFF. CDR3 bases: TGTGCCAGCGGACTGACTAGCCATATTCAGAGCACCGGGGAGCTGTTTTTT.

The chain links TRBV5-1 to TRBJ2-6, with TRBD1 matching 9 bases. V lost 4 bases to trimming and J lost 2 bases; unmatched junction nucleotides: 7. The CDR3 is 17 residues long. CDR1 is SGHRS and CDR2 is YFSETQ in the germline V gene. The chain's CDR3 is CASSPLGQGPGANVLTF. For the CDR3, the DNA is TGCGCCAGCAGCCCCCTAGGACAGGGGCCTGGGGCCAACGTCCTGACTTTC.

The rearrangement links TRBV18 to TRBJ2-1; the D gene is possibly TRBD2 (6 bases). In germline, CDR1 is KGHSH, CDR2 LQKENI. The length of the CDR3 is 14 residues. The V and J ends lost 3 bases and 7 bases respectively, with 13 bases between them. CDR3 in amino acids: CASSPSRDFNEQFF. Here the CDR3 DNA reads TGTGCCAGCTCACCGTCCCGGGACTTTAATGAGCAGTTCTTC.

V gene TRBV19 combines with J gene TRBJ1-2; D is unresolved. Deletions cut 2 bases from V and 2 bases from J, with 6 bases between. From germline, CDR1 is LNHDA and CDR2 SQIVND (reference sequence). The CDR3 is 13 residues long. The CDR3, as DNA: TGTGCCAGTAGTATACGATTAAACTATGGCTACACCTTC. Its translation is CASSIRLNYGYTF.

The chain combines TRBV4-3 with TRBJ2-5; 7 bases match TRBD1. Per the germline V gene, CDR1 is LGHNA and CDR2 is YSLEER. This CDR3 spans 15 amino acids. V lost 5 bases to trimming and J lost 5 bases; unmatched junction nucleotides: 11. The CDR3 reads CASSDYRGTGETQYF. CDR3 nucleotide sequence: TGCGCCAGCAGCGACTACAGGGGAACGGGGGAGACCCAGTACTTC.

This clone was counted a few times. DNA of the CDR3: TGCGCCAGCAGCCCCCGAGAGGAGGGCACTGAAGCTTTCTTT. Translation gives CASSPREEGTEAFF. The genes are TRBV4-1 and TRBJ1-1, with D hard to call. The CDR3 runs 14 residues. The germline V gene has CDR1 MGHRA and CDR2 YSYEKL. Trimming stripped 4 bases from V and 4 bases from J, with 13 bases between.

The chain is built from TRBV18 and TRBJ2-1; TRBD2 might be the D (5 bases). The length of the CDR3 is 16 residues. Germline V lookup: CDR1 KGHSH, CDR2 LQKENI. V lost 2 bases to trimming and J lost 0 bases, with 11 bases between them. The CDR3 DNA reads TGTGCCAGCTCACCAACAGACACTAGCTCCTACAATGAGCAGTTCTTC. The encoded protein is CASSPTDTSSYNEQFF.

The chain is built from TRBV18 and TRBJ1-3; no definite D call. The CDR3 loop spans 15 amino acids. The germline V gene has CDR1 KGHSH and CDR2 LQKENI. V was shortened by 3 bases and J by 4 bases, with 13 bases between the two germline ends. The CDR3 region has the DNA TGTGCCAGCTCACCGTCGGCGTTGGGAGGAAACACCATATATTTT. Protein: CASSPSALGGNTIYF.

This chain connects TRBV18 to TRBJ2-1; 10 positions match TRBD1. CDR1 is KGHSH and CDR2 is LQKENI in the germline V gene. This CDR3 region has 15 residues. J lost 5 bases, V lost 6 bases, and 7 bases had no gene match. The CDR3 protein is CASSVRQGANNEQFF. The CDR3 region has the DNA TGTGCCAGCTCGGTGAGACAGGGGGCGAACAATGAGCAGTTCTTC.

This clone was counted only a few times. DNA for the CDR3: TGTGCCAGTAGTCCACGGTACGGGGAAGCTTTCTTT. This gives the protein CASSPRYGEAFF. The chain links TRBV19 to TRBJ1-1, with D unresolved. The CDR3 has 12 residues. Germline CDR1 LNHDA, CDR2 SQIVND (reference sequence). The germline V and J ends were trimmed by 5 bases and 8 bases, with 12 bases remaining between them.

V is TRBV11-1 and J is TRBJ2-2, with 7 nucleotides matching TRBD2. The CDR3 covers 14 residues. From germline, CDR1 is SGHAT and CDR2 FQDESV (reference sequence). The V and J ends lost 4 bases and 5 bases, in that order; junction bases with no gene match: 4. CDR3 nucleotide sequence: TGTGCCAGCAGCTCGGATAGCGGGACCGGGGAGCTGTTTTTT. Residues: CASSSDSGTGELFF.

V gene TRBV28 combines with J gene TRBJ1-1, with D maybe TRBD1 (5 bases). V was clipped by 3 bases and J by 1 base, with 9 bases between them. The CDR3 contains 14 residues. Germline loops: CDR1 MDHEN, CDR2 SYDVKM. The DNA of the CDR3 is TGTGCCAGCAGTTTCGGGGACGGGAACACTGAAGCTTTCTTT. Translating gives CASSFGDGNTEAFF.

The chain joins TRBV18 to TRBJ1-1; D is possibly TRBD1 (5 bases). This CDR3 region has 13 residues. Germline V gene data show CDR1 as KGHSH and CDR2 as LQKENI. The V end was cut by 5 bases, the J end by 5 bases, with 12 bases between. The DNA of the CDR3 is TGTGCCAGCTCAAATCTTGGGGCGACTGAAGCTTTCTTT. Protein sequence: CASSNLGATEAFF. The full variable domain, rest sourced from reference TRBV18 and TRBJ1-1, is NAGVMQNPRHLVRRRGQEARLRCSPMKGHSHVYWYRQLPEEGLKFMVYLQKENIIDESGMPKERFSAEFPKEGPSILRIQQVVRGDSAAYFCASSNLGATEAFFGQGTRLTVV.

This chain links TRBV6-6 with TRBJ2-7, with D perhaps TRBD2 (6 bases). CDR3 length: 14 amino acids. The germline V gene has CDR1 MNHNY and CDR2 SVGAGI (reference sequence). Trimming took off 4 bases at V and 7 bases at J, with 17 bases between the two ends. The CDR3 is CASSFLSARGEQYF. As DNA, the CDR3 is TGTGCCAGCAGTTTCCTCTCCGCCCGGGGGGAGCAGTACTTC.